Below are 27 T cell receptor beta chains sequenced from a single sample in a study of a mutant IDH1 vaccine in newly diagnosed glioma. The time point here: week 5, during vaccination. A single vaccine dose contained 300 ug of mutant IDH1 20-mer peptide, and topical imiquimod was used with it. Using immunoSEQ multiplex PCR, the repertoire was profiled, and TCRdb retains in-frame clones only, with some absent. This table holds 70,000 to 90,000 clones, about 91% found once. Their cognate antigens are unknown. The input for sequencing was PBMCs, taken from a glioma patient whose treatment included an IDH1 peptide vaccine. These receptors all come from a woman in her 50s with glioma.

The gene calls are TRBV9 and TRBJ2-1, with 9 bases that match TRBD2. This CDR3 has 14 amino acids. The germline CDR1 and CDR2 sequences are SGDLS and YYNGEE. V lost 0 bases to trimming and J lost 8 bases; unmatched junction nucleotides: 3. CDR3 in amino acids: CASSVELAGDEQFF. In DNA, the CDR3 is TGTGCCAGCAGCGTAGAATTAGCGGGGGATGAGCAGTTCTTC.

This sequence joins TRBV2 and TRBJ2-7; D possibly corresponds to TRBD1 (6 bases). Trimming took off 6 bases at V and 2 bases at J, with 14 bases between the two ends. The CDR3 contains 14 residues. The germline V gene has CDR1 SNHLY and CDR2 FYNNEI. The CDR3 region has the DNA TGTGCCAGCAGAGTAAGGACAGCTGCCTACGAGCAGTACTTC. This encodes CASRVRTAAYEQYF.

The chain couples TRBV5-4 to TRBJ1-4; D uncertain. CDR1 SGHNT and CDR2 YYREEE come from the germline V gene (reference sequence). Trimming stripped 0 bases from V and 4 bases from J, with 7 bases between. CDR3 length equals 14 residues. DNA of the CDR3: TGTGCCAGCAGCTTGGCCACGATTAATGAAAAACTGTTTTTT. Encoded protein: CASSLATINEKLFF.

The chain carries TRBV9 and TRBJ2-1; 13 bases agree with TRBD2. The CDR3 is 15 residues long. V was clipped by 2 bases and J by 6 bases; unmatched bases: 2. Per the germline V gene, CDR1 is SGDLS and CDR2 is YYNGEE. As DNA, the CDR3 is TGTGCCAGCAGCGTCGGACTAGCGGGAGTCAATGAGCAGTTCTTC. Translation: CASSVGLAGVNEQFF.

This chain's CDR3 is CASSSGGGYQDTEAFF. In DNA, the CDR3 is TGTGCCAGCAGCTCCGGAGGAGGGTATCAGGACACTGAAGCTTTCTTT. This chain links TRBV28 with TRBJ1-1; D not certain. Germline-derived CDR1 and CDR2 are MDHEN and SYDVKM. The CDR3 covers 16 residues. The V and J ends lost 6 bases and 3 bases respectively, with 20 bases between them.

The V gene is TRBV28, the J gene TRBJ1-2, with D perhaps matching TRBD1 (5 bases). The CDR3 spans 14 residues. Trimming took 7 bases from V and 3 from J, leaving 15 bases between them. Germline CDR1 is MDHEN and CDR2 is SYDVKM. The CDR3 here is CASTPGPGDYGYTF. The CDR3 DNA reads TGTGCCAGCACCCCGGGGCCGGGGGACTATGGCTACACCTTC.

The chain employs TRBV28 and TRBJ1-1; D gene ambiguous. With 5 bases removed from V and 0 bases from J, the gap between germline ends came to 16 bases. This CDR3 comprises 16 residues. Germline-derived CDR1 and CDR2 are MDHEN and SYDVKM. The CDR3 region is CASSTVSRSVNTEAFF. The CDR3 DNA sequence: TGTGCCAGCAGTACAGTTTCTCGGAGTGTGAACACTGAAGCTTTCTTT.

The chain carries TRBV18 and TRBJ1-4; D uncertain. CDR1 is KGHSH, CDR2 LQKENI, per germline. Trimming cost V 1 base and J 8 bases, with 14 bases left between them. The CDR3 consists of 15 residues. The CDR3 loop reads CASSPLGSGGEKLFF. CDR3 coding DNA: TGTGCCAGCTCACCACTCGGGAGCGGAGGGGAAAAACTGTTTTTT.

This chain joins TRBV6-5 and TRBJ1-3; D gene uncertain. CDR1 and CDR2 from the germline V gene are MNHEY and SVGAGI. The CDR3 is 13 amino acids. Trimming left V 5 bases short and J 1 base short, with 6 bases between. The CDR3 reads CASSPLSGNTIYF. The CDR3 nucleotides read TGTGCCAGCAGTCCCCTATCTGGAAACACCATATATTTT.

CDR3 DNA sequence: TGTGCCAGCAGCTATAGCGGGAGAACCTACAATGAGCAGTTCTTC. Residues: CASSYSGRTYNEQFF. The rearrangement uses TRBV7-3 and TRBJ2-1; 9 bases are a match to TRBD2. In germline, CDR1 is SGHTA, CDR2 FQGTGA. The CDR3 covers 15 residues. The trim removed 4 bases at V and 2 bases at J, leaving 3 bases unmatched.

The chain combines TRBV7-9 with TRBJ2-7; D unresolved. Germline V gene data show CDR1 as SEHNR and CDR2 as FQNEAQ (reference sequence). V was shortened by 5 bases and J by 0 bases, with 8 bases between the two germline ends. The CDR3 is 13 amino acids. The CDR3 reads CASSQPISYEQYF. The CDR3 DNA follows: TGTGCCAGCAGCCAACCGATCTCCTACGAGCAGTACTTC.

The CDR3 reads CASSLEVGRTNEKLFF. CDR3 bases: TGTGCCAGCAGCTTGGAGGTGGGGAGGACTAATGAAAAACTGTTTTTT. The gene calls are TRBV5-4 and TRBJ1-4; unclear D gene. Looked up from germline, CDR1 is SGHNT and CDR2 is YYREEE (reference sequence). V was pared by 0 bases and J by 2 bases, with 11 bases between. This CDR3 has 16 residues.

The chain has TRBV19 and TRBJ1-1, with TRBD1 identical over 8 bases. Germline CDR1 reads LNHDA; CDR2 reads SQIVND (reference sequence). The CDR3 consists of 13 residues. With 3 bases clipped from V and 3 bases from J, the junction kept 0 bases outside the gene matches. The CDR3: CASSMDRDTEAFF. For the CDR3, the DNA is TGTGCCAGTAGTATGGACAGGGACACTGAAGCTTTCTTT. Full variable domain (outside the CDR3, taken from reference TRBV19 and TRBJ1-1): DGGITQSPKYLFRKEGQNVTLSCEQNLNHDAMYWYRQDPGQGLRLIYYSQIVNDFQKGDIAEGYSVSREKKESFPLTVTSAQKNPTAFYLCASSMDRDTEAFFGQGTRLTVV.

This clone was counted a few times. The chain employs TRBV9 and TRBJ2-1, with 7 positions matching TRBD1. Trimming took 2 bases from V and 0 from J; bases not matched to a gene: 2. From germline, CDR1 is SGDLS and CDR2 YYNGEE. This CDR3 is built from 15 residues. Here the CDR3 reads CASSVTGSSYNEQFF. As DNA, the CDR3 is TGTGCCAGCAGCGTGACAGGGAGCTCCTACAATGAGCAGTTCTTC.

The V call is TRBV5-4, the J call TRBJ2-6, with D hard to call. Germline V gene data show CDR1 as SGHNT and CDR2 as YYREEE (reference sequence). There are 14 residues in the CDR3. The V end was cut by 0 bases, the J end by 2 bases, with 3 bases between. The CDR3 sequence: CASSLETGANVLTF. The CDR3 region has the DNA TGTGCCAGCAGCTTGGAAACTGGGGCCAACGTCCTGACTTTC.

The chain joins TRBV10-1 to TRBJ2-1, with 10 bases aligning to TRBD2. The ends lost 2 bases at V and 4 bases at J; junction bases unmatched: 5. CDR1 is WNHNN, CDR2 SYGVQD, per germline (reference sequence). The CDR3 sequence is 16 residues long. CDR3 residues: CASSENLAGVYNEQFF. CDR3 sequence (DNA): TGCGCCAGCAGTGAGAACCTAGCGGGGGTATACAATGAGCAGTTCTTC.

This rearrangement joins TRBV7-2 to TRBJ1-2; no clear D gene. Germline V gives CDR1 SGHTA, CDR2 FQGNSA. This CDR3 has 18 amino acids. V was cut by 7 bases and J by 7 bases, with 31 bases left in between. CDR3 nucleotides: TGTGCCAGCAACCGAGGAGGCCCCGGCGGTAGGGCCGCGGGTGGCTACACCTTC. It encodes CASNRGGPGGRAAGGYTF.

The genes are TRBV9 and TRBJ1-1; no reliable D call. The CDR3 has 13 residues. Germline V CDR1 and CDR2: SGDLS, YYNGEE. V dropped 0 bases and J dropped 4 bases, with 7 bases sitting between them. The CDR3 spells CASSVGTGTEAFF. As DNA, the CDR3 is TGTGCCAGCAGCGTAGGTACTGGCACTGAAGCTTTCTTT.

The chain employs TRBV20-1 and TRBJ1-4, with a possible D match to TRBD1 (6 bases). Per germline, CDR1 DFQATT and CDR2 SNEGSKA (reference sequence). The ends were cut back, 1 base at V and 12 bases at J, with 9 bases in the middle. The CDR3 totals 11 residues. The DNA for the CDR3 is TGCAGTGCTAGAGGACAGGAGGAACTGTTTTTT. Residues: CSARGQEELFF.

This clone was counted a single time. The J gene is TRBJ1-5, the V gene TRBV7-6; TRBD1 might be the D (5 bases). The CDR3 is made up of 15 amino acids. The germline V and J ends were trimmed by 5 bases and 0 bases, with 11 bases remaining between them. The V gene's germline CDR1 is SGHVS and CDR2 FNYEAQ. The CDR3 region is CASSPSGGSNQPQHF. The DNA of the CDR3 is TGTGCCAGCAGCCCCAGCGGGGGTAGCAATCAGCCCCAGCATTTT.

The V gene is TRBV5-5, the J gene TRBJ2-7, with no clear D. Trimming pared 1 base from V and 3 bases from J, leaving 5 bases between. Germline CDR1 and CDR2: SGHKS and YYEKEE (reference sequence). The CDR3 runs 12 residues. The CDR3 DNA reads TGTGCCAGCAGCTTGTCTAGCTACGAGCAGTACTTC. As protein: CASSLSSYEQYF. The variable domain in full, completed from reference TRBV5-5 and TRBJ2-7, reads DAGVTQSPTHLIKTRGQQVTLRCSPISGHKSVSWYQQVLGQGPQFIFQYYEKEERGRGNFPDRFSARQFPNYSSELNVNALLLGDSALYLCASSLSSYEQYFGPGTRLTVT.

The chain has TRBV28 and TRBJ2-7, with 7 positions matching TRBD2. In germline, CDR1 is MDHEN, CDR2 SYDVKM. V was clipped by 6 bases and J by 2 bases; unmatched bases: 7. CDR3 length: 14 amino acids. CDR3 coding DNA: TGTGCCAGCAGGGGGACTATGAGGGCCTACGAGCAGTACTTC. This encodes CASRGTMRAYEQYF.

CDR3 coding DNA: TGTGCCAGCAGTGAACGGAGGAGGGGGATACGGGGCGGGAGTAGATACGAGCAGTACTTC. The encoded protein is CASSERRRGIRGGSRYEQYF. The J gene is TRBJ2-7, the V gene TRBV2; TRBD2 might be the D (7 bases). This CDR3 is built from 20 residues. The germline gives CDR1 SNHLY, CDR2 FYNNEI. Trimming left V 2 bases short and J 4 bases short, with 30 bases between.

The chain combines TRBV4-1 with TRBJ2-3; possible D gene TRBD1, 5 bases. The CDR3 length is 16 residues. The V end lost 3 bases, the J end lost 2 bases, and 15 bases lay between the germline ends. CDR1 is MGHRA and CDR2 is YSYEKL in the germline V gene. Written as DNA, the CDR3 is TGCGCCAGCAGCCATTGGGGCCGAGACTCCACAGATACGCAGTATTTT. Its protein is CASSHWGRDSTDTQYF.

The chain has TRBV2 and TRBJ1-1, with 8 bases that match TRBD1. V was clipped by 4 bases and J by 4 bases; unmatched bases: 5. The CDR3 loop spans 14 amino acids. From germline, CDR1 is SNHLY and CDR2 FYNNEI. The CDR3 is CASSGQGMGTEAFF. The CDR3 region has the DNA TGTGCCAGCAGTGGACAGGGGATGGGCACTGAAGCTTTCTTT.

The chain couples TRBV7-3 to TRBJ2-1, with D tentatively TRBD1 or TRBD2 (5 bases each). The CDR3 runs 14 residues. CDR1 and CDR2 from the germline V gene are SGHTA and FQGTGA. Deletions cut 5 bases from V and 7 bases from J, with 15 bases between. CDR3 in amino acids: CASSVSTWGNEQFF. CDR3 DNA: TGTGCCAGCAGCGTCTCCACTTGGGGGAATGAGCAGTTCTTC.

Here the CDR3 reads CASSVEGTNSFYEQYF. For the CDR3, the DNA is TGTGCCAGCAGCGTAGAGGGGACTAACTCTTTCTACGAGCAGTACTTC. This chain joins TRBV9 and TRBJ2-7; TRBD2 aligns across 7 bases. Trimming cost V 0 bases and J 3 bases; bases outside gene matches: 9. This CDR3 has 16 residues. The germline CDR1 and CDR2 sequences are SGDLS and YYNGEE.